This TCR beta chain comes out of a study of T cells in Graves' hyperthyroidism and ophthalmopathy. This clonotype was seen many times. The antigen is undetermined. Amplified TCR beta CDR3 regions came from RNA transcripts. With the HTBI primer set, the TCR CDR3 went through a first round of RT-PCR. TCRdb re-called the multiplex PCR reads through MiXCR, storing one row per CDR3 protein. Among some 570,000 distinct CDR3 sequences listed, 12% to 15% were seen once. Study results and limitations: Ophthalmopathy stood apart from stable hyperthyroidism in a 13 V-J model.

Germline CDR1 is ENHRY and CDR2 is SYGVKD. The V end was cut by 0 bases, the J end by 3 bases, with 18 bases between. The CDR3 contains 17 residues. Sample: blood. The source is a woman aged 18-29 years with Graves' ophthalmopathy. The chain links TRBV10-3 to TRBJ2-7; D is perhaps TRBD1 (6 bases). The CDR3 coding sequence is TGTGCCATCAGTGAGTCGTTCAGGACAGAACTTGACTACGAGCAGTACTTC. This codes for CAISESFRTELDYEQYF.